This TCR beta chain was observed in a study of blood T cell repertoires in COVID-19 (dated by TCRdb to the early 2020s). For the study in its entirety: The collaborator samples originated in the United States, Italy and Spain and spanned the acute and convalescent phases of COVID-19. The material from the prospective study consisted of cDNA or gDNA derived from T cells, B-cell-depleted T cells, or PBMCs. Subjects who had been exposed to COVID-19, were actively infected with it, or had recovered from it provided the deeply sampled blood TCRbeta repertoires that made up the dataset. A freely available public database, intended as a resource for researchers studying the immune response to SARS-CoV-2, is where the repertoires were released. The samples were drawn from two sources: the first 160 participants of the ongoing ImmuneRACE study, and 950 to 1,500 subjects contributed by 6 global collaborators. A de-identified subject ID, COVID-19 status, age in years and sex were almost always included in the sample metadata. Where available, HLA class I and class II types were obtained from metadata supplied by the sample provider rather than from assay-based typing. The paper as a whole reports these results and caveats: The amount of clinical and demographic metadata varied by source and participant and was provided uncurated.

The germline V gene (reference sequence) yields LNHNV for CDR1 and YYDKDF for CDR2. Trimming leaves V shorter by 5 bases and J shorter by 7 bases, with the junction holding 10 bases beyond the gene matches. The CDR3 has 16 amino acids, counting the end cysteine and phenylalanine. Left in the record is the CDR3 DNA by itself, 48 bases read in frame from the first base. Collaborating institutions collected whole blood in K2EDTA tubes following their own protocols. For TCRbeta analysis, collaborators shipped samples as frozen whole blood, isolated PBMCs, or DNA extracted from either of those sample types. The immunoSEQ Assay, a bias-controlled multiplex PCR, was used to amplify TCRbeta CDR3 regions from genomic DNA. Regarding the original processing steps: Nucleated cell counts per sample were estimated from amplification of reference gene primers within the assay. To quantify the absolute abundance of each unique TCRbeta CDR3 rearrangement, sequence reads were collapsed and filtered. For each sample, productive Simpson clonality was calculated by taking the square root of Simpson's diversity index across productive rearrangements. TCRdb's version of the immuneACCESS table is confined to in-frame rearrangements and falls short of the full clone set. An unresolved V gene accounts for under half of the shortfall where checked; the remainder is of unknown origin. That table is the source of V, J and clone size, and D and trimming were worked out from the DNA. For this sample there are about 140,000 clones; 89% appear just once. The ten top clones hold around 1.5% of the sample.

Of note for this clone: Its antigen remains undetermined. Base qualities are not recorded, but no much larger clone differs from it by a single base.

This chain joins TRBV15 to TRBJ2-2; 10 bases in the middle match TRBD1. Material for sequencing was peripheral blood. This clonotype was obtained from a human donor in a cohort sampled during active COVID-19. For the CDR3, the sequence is CATSPWGTGESGELFF. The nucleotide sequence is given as TGTGCCACCAGCCCCTGGGGGACAGGGGAGAGCGGGGAGCTGTTTTTT.